This entry describes one T cell receptor (beta chain). This table comes from immunoSEQ multiplex PCR, and its TCRdb copy is limited to in-frame clones, with some not included. The table lists 440,000 or so clones, 90% of them singletons. This sample is drawn from a study of Ad26.COV2.S vaccination and SARS-CoV-2 variants. As for the study in general: Ad26.COV2.S was injected intramuscularly once or twice, 56 days apart.

Treatment described: some 20 received Ad26.COV2.S at low or high dose, single or two shots; roughly five received placebo; per-sample allocation not given. Each sample was drawn 63 days after the first injection (of vaccine or placebo). With 0 bases removed from V and 0 bases from J, the gap between germline ends came to 7 bases. The CDR3 consists of 15 residues. The germline CDR1 and CDR2 sequences are SGDLS and YYNGEE. The rearrangement uses TRBV9 and TRBJ2-1, with no clear D. This TCR derives from a person between 18 and 65 years old who received the Ad26.COV2.S COVID-19 vaccine or a placebo. Sequences were derived from peripheral blood, sampled in a trial of Ad26.COV2.S vaccine versus placebo. This chain's CDR3 is CASSVASYSYNEQFF. As DNA, the CDR3 is TGTGCCAGCAGCGTAGCCTCTTACTCCTACAATGAGCAGTTCTTC.